Below are 24 T cell receptor beta chains sequenced from a single sample in a study of shared clonotypes between healthy human individuals (TCRdb year 2020). To prepare the library, the immunoSEQ multiplex PCR assay was applied. The source is immuneACCESS, and TCRdb retained only in-frame sequences with V and J called. Part of the clones is not carried over; for the studies checked, unresolved V genes explain less than half of this, and the remainder is unexplained. The sample records about 1 million clones, about 80% of which are singletons. The ten largest make up around 1.5% of the sample. The sample consisted of memory CD4+ T cells sorted from blood. The sample's cell subset or site label is to be understood as: CD45RA-negative fraction. All receptors come from a young man in good health.

The CDR3 here is CASSPRGPTGSTEAFF. CDR3 sequence (DNA): TGTGCCAGCAGCCCGAGAGGTCCCACAGGATCCACTGAAGCTTTCTTT. The V and J genes are TRBV7-2 and TRBJ1-1, with D possibly matching TRBD1 (5 bases). Germline CDR1 reads SGHTA; CDR2 reads FQGNSA. Trimming cost V 5 bases and J 4 bases, with 20 bases left between them. This CDR3 has 16 residues.

V and J are TRBV19 and TRBJ1-1; D is uncertain. CDR3 length equals 12 residues. Germline values: CDR1 LNHDA, CDR2 SQIVND (reference sequence). V gave up 5 bases and J gave up 7 bases, with 11 bases separating them. The CDR3 nucleotides are TGTGCCAGTAGTGAAGATCGGTTTGAAGCTTTCTTT. Its protein product is CASSEDRFEAFF.

This clone appeared many times. This chain uses TRBV30 with TRBJ1-1; D is possibly TRBD1 (5 bases). The CDR3 is 13 amino acids. CDR1 and CDR2 from the germline V gene are GTSNPN and SVGIG (reference sequence). V was shortened by 2 bases and J by 4 bases, with 11 bases between the two germline ends. CDR3 loop: CAWSRGEGTEAFF. The CDR3 coding sequence is TGTGCCTGGAGTCGGGGGGAAGGCACTGAAGCTTTCTTT.

This chain joins TRBV4-3 and TRBJ2-2; no clear D. CDR3 length: 14 residues. V was cut by 0 bases and J by 5 bases, with 7 bases left in between. Germline assignment: CDR1 LGHNA and CDR2 YSLEER. The CDR3 nucleotides are TGCGCCAGCAGCCAAGAAATAGGAACCGGGGAGCTGTTTTTT. This encodes CASSQEIGTGELFF.

The chain recombines TRBV5-1 with TRBJ2-4; D is unresolved. CDR1 is SGHRS and CDR2 is YFSETQ in the germline V gene. The V gene lost 2 bases and the J gene lost 0 bases, with 9 bases spanning the gap. The CDR3 has 15 residues. The DNA of the CDR3 is TGCGCCAGCAGCTTTAATGCGCCAGCCAAAAACATTCAGTACTTC. Translating it yields CASSFNAPAKNIQYF. Looking up the rest from reference TRBV5-1 and TRBJ2-4 gives the full variable domain: KAGVTQTPRYLIKTRGQQVTLSCSPISGHRSVSWYQQTPGQGLQFLFEYFSETQRNKGNFPGRFSGRQFSNSRSEMNVSTLELGDSALYLCASSFNAPAKNIQYFGAGTRLSVL.

This sequence joins TRBV7-2 and TRBJ1-4; 7 nucleotides agree with TRBD1. Germline values: CDR1 SGHTA, CDR2 FQGNSA. V was pared by 5 bases and J by 15 bases, with 9 bases of the junction left unmatched. There are 12 residues in the CDR3. The CDR3 loop reads CASSVPGQTVFF. In nucleotides, the CDR3 is TGTGCCAGCAGCGTTCCGGGACAGACGGTGTTTTTT.

Remarks on this clone: Other DNA variants within this sample encode the same CDR3. The rearrangement joins TRBV5-4 to TRBJ2-3, with no clear D. Germline assignment: CDR1 SGHNT and CDR2 YYREEE (reference sequence). V shed 4 bases and J shed 0 bases, with 6 bases lying between them. The CDR3 is 13 residues long. CDR3 residues: CASSLPSTDTQYF. For the CDR3, the DNA is TGTGCCAGCAGCCTCCCCAGCACAGATACGCAGTATTTT.

This clone has only one observation. Within the sample, other DNA sequences also encode this same CDR3. The rearrangement joins TRBV7-8 to TRBJ2-5, with D maybe TRBD2 (5 bases). Trimming took 1 base from V and 5 from J, leaving 14 bases between them. CDR1 is SGHVS and CDR2 is FQNEAQ in the germline V gene. This CDR3 comprises 15 residues. CDR3 DNA sequence: TGTGCCAGCAGCTTAGAAGGGCTAGCCGGCGAGACCCAGTACTTC. Protein sequence: CASSLEGLAGETQYF.

The chain recombines TRBV6-1 with TRBJ1-5; TRBD1 might be the D (5 bases). V was trimmed by 4 bases and J by 6 bases, leaving 19 bases between them. The CDR3 sequence is 16 residues long. In germline, CDR1 is MNHNS, CDR2 SASEGT. CDR3 in DNA: TGTGCCAGCAGTGTTCCGGGCGGCAGGGTCTCTCAGCCCCAGCATTTT. The encoded protein is CASSVPGGRVSQPQHF.

The chain employs TRBV15 and TRBJ1-4; 9 bases are a match to TRBD1. Losses at the gene ends were 0 bases for V and 7 bases for J; bases not matched to a gene: 9. The CDR3 totals 17 residues. CDR1 is LNHNV, CDR2 YYDKDF, per germline (reference sequence). The CDR3 nucleotides are TGTGCCACCAGCAGAGATGACAAGGGACAGGGACTTGAAAAACTGTTTTTT. Translation gives CATSRDDKGQGLEKLFF.

J is TRBJ2-5 and V is TRBV2; D is possibly TRBD1 (6 bases). The CDR3 is made up of 14 amino acids. Trimming removed 4 bases from V and 4 bases from J, with 13 bases in between. The germline CDR1 and CDR2 sequences are SNHLY and FYNNEI. CDR3 DNA: TGTGCCAGCAGTGTGTTGGGGGCCCTAGAGACCCAGTACTTC. Encoded protein: CASSVLGALETQYF.

About this clone itself: The identical CDR3 is also encoded by other nucleotide sequences in the sample. CDR3 DNA sequence: TGTGCCAGCTCACCAGCTCCGGCCTACGAGCAGTACTTC. It is translated as CASSPAPAYEQYF. The genes are TRBV18 and TRBJ2-7, with D uncertain. This CDR3 is built from 13 residues. The V end lost 2 bases, the J end lost 2 bases, and 7 bases lay between the germline ends. Germline V gives CDR1 KGHSH, CDR2 LQKENI.

The chain is built from TRBV7-2 and TRBJ2-1; the D is unclear. The CDR3 spans 13 residues. The germline V gene has CDR1 SGHTA and CDR2 FQGNSA. Deletions cut 1 base from V and 7 bases from J, with 8 bases between. The CDR3 bases are TGTGCCAGCAGCTTAGGGTCCTCTAATGAGCAGTTCTTC. Encoded protein: CASSLGSSNEQFF. Looking up the rest from reference TRBV7-2 and TRBJ2-1 gives the full variable domain: GAGVSQSPSNKVTEKGKDVELRCDPISGHTALYWYRQSLGQGLEFLIYFQGNSAPDKSGLPSDRFSAERTGGSVSTLTIQRTQQEDSAVYLCASSLGSSNEQFFGPGTRLTVL.

V gene TRBV6-5 combines with J gene TRBJ2-7, with TRBD2 matching over 10 bases. Germline V gives CDR1 MNHEY, CDR2 SVGAGI. This CDR3 contains 14 residues. Trimming at V came to 6 bases and at J to 5 bases, leaving 7 bases not matched to a gene. As DNA, the CDR3 is TGTGCCAGCAGGCTAGCGGGAGTGGGCCACGAGCAGTACTTC. It translates to CASRLAGVGHEQYF.

This clone came up a few times. Other DNA sequences in this specimen translate into the identical CDR3. The chain uses TRBV6-1 and TRBJ1-1; no clear D gene. Deletions cut 1 base from V and 5 bases from J, with 5 bases between. The germline V gene encodes CDR1 MNHNS and CDR2 SASEGT. The CDR3 is 12 amino acids. As DNA, the CDR3 is TGTGCCAGCAGTGAAGGAAGAACTGAAGCTTTCTTT. The encoded protein is CASSEGRTEAFF.

This clone was seen at least ten times. This rearrangement joins TRBV4-1 to TRBJ2-3; D is ambiguous. Trimming stripped 2 bases from V and 2 bases from J, with 5 bases between. From germline, CDR1 is MGHRA and CDR2 YSYEKL. CDR3 length: 13 residues. CDR3 DNA: TGCGCCAGCAGCCAACGCTTCACAGATACGCAGTATTTT. Protein: CASSQRFTDTQYF.

The V call is TRBV6-1, the J call TRBJ2-5; D gene ambiguous. This CDR3 has 12 residues. Germline CDR1 reads MNHNS; CDR2 reads SASEGT. The V gene lost 5 bases and the J gene lost 5 bases, with 9 bases spanning the gap. CDR3 DNA: TGTGCCAGCAGTAGCACCGGGGAGACCCAGTACTTC. It encodes CASSSTGETQYF.

The table lists this clone with a count of one. V usage is TRBV6-1 and J usage is TRBJ1-2; D uncertain. This CDR3 comprises 14 residues. V was shortened by 6 bases and J by 5 bases, with 16 bases between the two germline ends. Per germline, CDR1 MNHNS and CDR2 SASEGT. This CDR3 reads CASSPGPAPYGYTF. The DNA of the CDR3 is TGTGCCAGCAGCCCCGGGCCGGCTCCGTATGGCTACACCTTC.

This clone was detected a few times. The rearrangement uses TRBV2 and TRBJ2-5; no firm D call. The J call may be faulty, since TRBJ2-7 better matches the DNA end. Germline lookup yields CDR1 SNHLY and CDR2 FYNNEI. The CDR3 has 10 residues. The DNA for the CDR3 is TGTGCCAGCGGAACCTACGAGCAGTACTTC. Amino acid sequence: CASGTYEQYF.

The rearrangement joins TRBV7-2 to TRBJ1-2; TRBD1 might be the D (5 bases). V was cut by 5 bases and J by 4 bases, with 14 bases left in between. Germline CDR1 is SGHTA and CDR2 is FQGNSA. This CDR3 contains 14 residues. This CDR3 is CASSQVVGAYGYTF. The CDR3 DNA follows: TGTGCCAGCAGCCAAGTGGTCGGGGCCTATGGCTACACCTTC.

The CDR3 DNA follows: TGCAGCGTACCCCAGGGAGGAGATGGCTACACCTTC. Encoded protein: CSVPQGGDGYTF. The chain joins TRBV29-1 to TRBJ1-2; a possible D gene is TRBD1 (5 bases). V gave up 6 bases and J gave up 6 bases, with 14 bases separating them. CDR3 length: 12 residues. Germline CDR1 SQVTM, CDR2 ANQGSEA. Full variable domain (outside the CDR3, taken from reference TRBV29-1 and TRBJ1-2): SAVISQKPSRDICQRGTSLTIQCQVDSQVTMMFWYRQQPGQSLTLIATANQGSEATYESGFVIDKFPISRPNLTFSTLTVSNMSPEDSSIYLCSVPQGGDGYTFGSGTRLTVV.

The CDR3, as DNA: TGCGCCAGCAGCCGGAGGTCTGAGGCGGGAGGTGCAGATACGCAGTATTTT. It specifies CASSRRSEAGGADTQYF. The chain uses TRBV4-3 and TRBJ2-3; 8 bases map to TRBD2. CDR3 length: 17 residues. Per germline, CDR1 LGHNA and CDR2 YSLEER. V lost 4 bases to trimming and J lost 4 bases; unmatched junction nucleotides: 13.

With respect to this clone: The junction and the germline gene differ at one end; a read error may be behind it. This chain joins TRBV7-7 and TRBJ1-5, with D hard to call. The germline CDR1 and CDR2 sequences are SSHAT and FNYEAQ (reference sequence). CDR3 length equals 13 residues. The CDR3 DNA follows: TGTGCTAGCAGCTTAGGCATAGGTCAGCCCCAGCATTTT. Amino acids: CASSLGIGQPQHF.

The V and J genes are TRBV7-2 and TRBJ1-2; D call uncertain. This CDR3 has 11 amino acids. The germline gives CDR1 SGHTA, CDR2 FQGNSA. The germline V and J ends were trimmed by 7 bases and 9 bases, with 12 bases remaining between them. CDR3 sequence reads: CASTRIESYTF. The CDR3 nucleotides are TGTGCCAGCACCAGAATCGAGAGCTACACCTTC.